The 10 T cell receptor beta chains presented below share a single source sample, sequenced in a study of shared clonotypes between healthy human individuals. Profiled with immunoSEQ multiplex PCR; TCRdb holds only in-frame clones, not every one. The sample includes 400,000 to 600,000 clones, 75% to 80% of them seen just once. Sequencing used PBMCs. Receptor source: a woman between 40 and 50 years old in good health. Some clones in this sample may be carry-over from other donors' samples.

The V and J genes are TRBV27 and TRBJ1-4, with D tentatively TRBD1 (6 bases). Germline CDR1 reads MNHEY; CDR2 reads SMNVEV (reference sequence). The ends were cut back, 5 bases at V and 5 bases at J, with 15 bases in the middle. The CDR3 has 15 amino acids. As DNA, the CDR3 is TGTGCCAGCAGTAGCCTGGACAGAATGAATGAAAAACTGTTTTTT. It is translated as CASSSLDRMNEKLFF.

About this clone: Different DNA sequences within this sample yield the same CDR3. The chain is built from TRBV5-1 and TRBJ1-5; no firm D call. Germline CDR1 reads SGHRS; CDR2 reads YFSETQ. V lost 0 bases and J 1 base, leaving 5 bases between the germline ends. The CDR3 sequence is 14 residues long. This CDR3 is CASSLDGSNQPQHF. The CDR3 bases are TGCGCCAGCAGCTTGGACGGAAGCAATCAGCCCCAGCATTTT.

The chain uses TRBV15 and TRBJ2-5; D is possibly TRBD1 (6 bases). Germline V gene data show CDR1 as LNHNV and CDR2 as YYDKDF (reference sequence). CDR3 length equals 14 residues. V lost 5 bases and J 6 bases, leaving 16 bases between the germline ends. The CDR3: CATSRDTTPKTQYF. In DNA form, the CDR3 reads TGTGCCACCAGCCGGGACACCACGCCAAAGACCCAGTACTTC.

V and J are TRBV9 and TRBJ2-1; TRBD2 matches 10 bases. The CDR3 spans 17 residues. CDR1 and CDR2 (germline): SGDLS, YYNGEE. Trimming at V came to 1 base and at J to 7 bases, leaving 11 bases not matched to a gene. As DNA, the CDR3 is TGTGCCAGCAGCGTATTCGAGTCTAGCGGGAGTGGGAATGAGCAGTTCTTC. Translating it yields CASSVFESSGSGNEQFF.

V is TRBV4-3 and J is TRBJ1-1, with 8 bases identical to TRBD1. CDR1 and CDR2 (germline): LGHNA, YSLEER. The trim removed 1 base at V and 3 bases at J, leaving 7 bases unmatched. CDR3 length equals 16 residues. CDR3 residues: CASSQAPDRAYTEAFF. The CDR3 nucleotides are TGCGCCAGCAGCCAAGCTCCGGACAGGGCGTACACTGAAGCTTTCTTT.

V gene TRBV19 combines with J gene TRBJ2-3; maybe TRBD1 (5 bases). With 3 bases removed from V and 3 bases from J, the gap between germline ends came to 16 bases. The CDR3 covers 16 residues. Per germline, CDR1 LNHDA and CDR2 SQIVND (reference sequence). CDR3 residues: CASSILRQRNTDTQYF. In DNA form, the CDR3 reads TGTGCCAGTAGTATCCTCCGACAGAGGAATACAGATACGCAGTATTTT.

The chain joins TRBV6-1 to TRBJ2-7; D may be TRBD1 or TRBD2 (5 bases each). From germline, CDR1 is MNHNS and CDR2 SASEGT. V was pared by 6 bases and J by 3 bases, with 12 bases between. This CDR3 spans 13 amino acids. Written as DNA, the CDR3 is TGTGCCAGCAGAATCGACAGCGGCTACGAGCAGTACTTC. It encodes CASRIDSGYEQYF.

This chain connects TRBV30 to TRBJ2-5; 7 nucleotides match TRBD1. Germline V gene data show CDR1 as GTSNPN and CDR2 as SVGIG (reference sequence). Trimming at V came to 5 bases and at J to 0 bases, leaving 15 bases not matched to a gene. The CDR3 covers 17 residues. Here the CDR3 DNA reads TGTGCCTGGGACCGGGTCGTAAGGGGGCGAAACCAAGAGACCCAGTACTTC. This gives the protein CAWDRVVRGRNQETQYF.

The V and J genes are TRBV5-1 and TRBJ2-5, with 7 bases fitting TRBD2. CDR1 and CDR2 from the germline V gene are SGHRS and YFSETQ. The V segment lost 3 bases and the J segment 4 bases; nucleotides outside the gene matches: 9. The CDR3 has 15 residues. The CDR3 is CASSSPGAGAETQYF. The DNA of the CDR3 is TGCGCCAGCAGCTCCCCCGGGGCGGGAGCAGAGACCCAGTACTTC.

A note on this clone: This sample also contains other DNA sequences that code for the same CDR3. As DNA, the CDR3 is TGTGCCAGCAGCCCTACTAGCGGGCAAGAGACCCAGTACTTC. Protein: CASSPTSGQETQYF. The chain has TRBV7-2 and TRBJ2-5, with 9 bases that match TRBD2. J gave up 2 bases and V 5 bases, and 3 bases lay outside the gene matches. Germline assignment: CDR1 SGHTA and CDR2 FQGNSA. The CDR3 consists of 14 residues.